Each of the 11 T cell receptor beta chains below was sequenced from the same sample in a study of neurological immune-mediated disorders. TCRdb reprocessed the 5' RACE reads via MiXCR and lists one record per CDR3 protein. The sample has fewer than 30,000 distinct CDR3 sequences, 5.5% to 8% seen once. The sample was PBMCs. These receptors were obtained from a middle-aged woman in good health.

This clonotype was found many times. The chain joins TRBV20-1 to TRBJ1-1, with D unresolved. V was pared by 6 bases and J by 4 bases, with 15 bases between. The germline gives CDR1 DFQATT, CDR2 SNEGSKA (reference sequence). The CDR3 is made up of 13 amino acids. CDR3 amino acids: CSAAGPNPTEAFF. In nucleotides, the CDR3 is TGCAGTGCGGCCGGGCCCAACCCCACTGAAGCTTTCTTT.

The V and J genes are TRBV5-1 and TRBJ2-2; TRBD2 might be the D (5 bases). The CDR3 totals 15 residues. Germline assignment: CDR1 SGHRS and CDR2 YFSETQ. V was shortened by 6 bases and J by 5 bases, with 17 bases between the two germline ends. CDR3 region: CASNPSWGKTGELFF. The DNA for the CDR3 is TGCGCCAGCAATCCTAGCTGGGGAAAAACCGGGGAGCTGTTTTTT.

Sample share makes this clonotype medium-sized. The chain carries TRBV5-6 and TRBJ1-3; D unclear. The CDR3 has 14 amino acids. V was clipped by 1 base and J by 2 bases, with 7 bases between them. Germline V CDR1 and CDR2: SGHDT, YYEEEE. The CDR3 coding sequence is TGTGCCAGCAGCTTGTGGGAAACTGGAAACACCATATATTTT. Translation: CASSLWETGNTIYF.

There are many counts of this clonotype. This chain connects TRBV5-5 to TRBJ2-3; D remains ambiguous. This CDR3 is built from 15 residues. Germline lookup yields CDR1 SGHKS and CDR2 YYEKEE (reference sequence). With 0 bases removed from V and 2 bases from J, the gap between germline ends came to 10 bases. CDR3 sequence reads: CASSLAPGNTDTQYF. CDR3 bases: TGTGCCAGCAGCTTGGCGCCGGGTAACACAGATACGCAGTATTTT.

This clonotype was counted many times. This chain joins TRBV4-1 and TRBJ2-5; 12 positions match TRBD2. The V and J ends lost 5 bases and 5 bases, in that order; junction bases with no gene match: 6. The V gene's germline CDR1 is MGHRA and CDR2 YSYEKL. CDR3 length equals 15 residues. The CDR3 spells CASSLTSGSAETQYF. For the CDR3, the DNA is TGCGCCAGCAGCTTGACTAGCGGGAGTGCGGAGACCCAGTACTTC.

By share, this clonotype ranks as medium-sized. The chain is built from TRBV20-1 and TRBJ2-1; 8 bases fit TRBD2. Germline V lookup: CDR1 DFQATT, CDR2 SNEGSKA (reference sequence). J lost 0 bases, V lost 1 base, and 14 bases had no gene match. The CDR3 totals 19 residues. This CDR3 is CSARVGREANYSSYNEQFF. The CDR3 region has the DNA TGCAGTGCTAGAGTAGGGCGGGAGGCCAATTATAGCTCCTACAATGAGCAGTTCTTC.

This clonotype was observed at least ten times. V usage is TRBV20-1 and J usage is TRBJ2-7; 8 bases line up with TRBD2. V was pared by 3 bases and J by 4 bases, with 23 bases of the junction left unmatched. The germline V gene has CDR1 DFQATT and CDR2 SNEGSKA (reference sequence). CDR3 size: 19 residues. DNA of the CDR3: TGCAGTGCTAGGCCGGTGCGGGCTAATCGTTGGGGCGGGGGGTACGAGCAGTACTTC. Its translation is CSARPVRANRWGGGYEQYF.

Ten or more counts support this clonotype. The rearrangement uses TRBV20-1 and TRBJ1-2; D is undetermined. Germline V lookup: CDR1 DFQATT, CDR2 SNEGSKA (reference sequence). V shed 1 base and J shed 3 bases, with 6 bases lying between them. The CDR3 totals 12 residues. In DNA form, the CDR3 reads TGCAGTGCTAGAGGAGAAGACTATGGCTACACCTTC. This translates into CSARGEDYGYTF.

This clonotype was recorded at least ten times. The V gene is TRBV7-8, the J gene TRBJ2-1; 9 bases are shared with TRBD1. Germline lookup yields CDR1 SGHVS and CDR2 FQNEAQ. The CDR3 extends over 14 amino acids. The V and J ends lost 5 bases and 9 bases, in that order; junction bases with no gene match: 8. CDR3: CASSPLTGGAEQFF. The CDR3 bases are TGTGCCAGCAGCCCCTTAACAGGGGGCGCTGAGCAGTTCTTC.

This clonotype has at least ten counts. The chain has TRBV19 and TRBJ2-5, with TRBD2 matching over 9 bases. CDR3 length equals 17 residues. The V segment lost 5 bases and the J segment 0 bases; nucleotides outside the gene matches: 10. Germline CDR1 reads LNHDA; CDR2 reads SQIVND (reference sequence). DNA of the CDR3: TGTGCCAGTAGTCCCGGACTAGCGCTACCTTACCAAGAGACCCAGTACTTC. It translates to CASSPGLALPYQETQYF.

This clonotype was counted at least ten times. The rearrangement joins TRBV6-6 to TRBJ1-1, with 9 nucleotides matching TRBD1. V shed 0 bases and J 1 base; nucleotides not matched to a gene: 3. CDR3 length: 16 amino acids. Germline V gives CDR1 MNHNY, CDR2 SVGAGI (reference sequence). In DNA, the CDR3 is TGTGCCAGCAGTTACTCACCGGGACAGGGGAACACTGAAGCTTTCTTT. It codes for CASSYSPGQGNTEAFF.